This TCR beta chain comes out of a study of blood T cell repertoires in COVID-19. Overall study context: Some COVID-19 samples were acute and others convalescent; all came from the United States, Italy and Spain. Nucleic acid was either cDNA or gDNA, and it came from T cells, B-cell-depleted T cells, or PBMCs.

The germline V gene has CDR1 SGHTA and CDR2 FQGNSA. Trimming took 1 base from V and 5 from J; bases not matched to a gene: 6. The length of the CDR3 is 15 residues. TCRdb's copy holds only in-frame clones and misses some; the assay was immunoSEQ multiplex PCR. The data hold roughly 250,000 clones, with roughly four fifths observed a single time. Sequenced: peripheral blood. The clonotype comes from a woman aged 55-69 years with active or convalescent COVID-19. The chain carries TRBV7-2 and TRBJ1-2, with TRBD1 matching over 8 bases. The CDR3 coding sequence is TGTGCCAGCAGCTTAGGGCAGGGGGCTGGATATGGCTACACCTTC. Protein product: CASSLGQGAGYGYTF. The full variable domain, rest sourced from reference TRBV7-2 and TRBJ1-2, is GAGVSQSPSNKVTEKGKDVELRCDPISGHTALYWYRQSLGQGLEFLIYFQGNSAPDKSGLPSDRFSAERTGGSVSTLTIQRTQQEDSAVYLCASSLGQGAGYGYTFGSGTRLTVV.